This T cell receptor beta chain emerged from a study of control samples from healthy donors and cancer patients. CDR1 is MNHEY, CDR2 SMNVEV, per germline (reference sequence). The V and J ends lost 5 bases and 5 bases, in that order; junction bases with no gene match: 11. This CDR3 comprises 15 residues. TCRdb's copy holds only in-frame clones and misses some; the assay was immunoSEQ multiplex PCR. The data show over 90,000 clones, with just over 90% seen just once and 2% to 2.5% held by the top ten. The chain uses TRBV27 and TRBJ1-2; 7 bases map to TRBD1. The clonotype comes from a woman aged 18 to 35 in good health. Sequenced material: blood. CDR3 in DNA: TGTGCCAGCAGTCCTATGGACAGGAGAGATTATGGCTACACCTTC. Translating gives CASSPMDRRDYGYTF.